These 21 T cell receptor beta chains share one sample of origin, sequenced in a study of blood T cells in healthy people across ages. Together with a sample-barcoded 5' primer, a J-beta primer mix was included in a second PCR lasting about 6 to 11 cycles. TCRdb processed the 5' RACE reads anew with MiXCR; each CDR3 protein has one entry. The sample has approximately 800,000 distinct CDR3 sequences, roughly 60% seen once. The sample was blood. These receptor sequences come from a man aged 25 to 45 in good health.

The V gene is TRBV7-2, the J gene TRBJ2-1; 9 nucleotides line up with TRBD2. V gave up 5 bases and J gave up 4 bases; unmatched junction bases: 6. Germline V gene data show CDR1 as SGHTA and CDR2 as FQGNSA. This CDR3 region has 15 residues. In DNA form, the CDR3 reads TGTGCCAGCAGCCTTACTAGCGGGCCATACAATGAGCAGTTCTTC. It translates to CASSLTSGPYNEQFF.

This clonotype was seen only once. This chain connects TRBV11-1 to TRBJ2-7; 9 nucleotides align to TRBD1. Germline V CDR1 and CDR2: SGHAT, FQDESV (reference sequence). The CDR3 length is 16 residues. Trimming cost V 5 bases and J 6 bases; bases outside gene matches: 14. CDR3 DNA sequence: TGTGCCAGCAGCCTTGGGACAGGGACGGTCGGCTCCGAGCAGTACTTC. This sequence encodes CASSLGTGTVGSEQYF.

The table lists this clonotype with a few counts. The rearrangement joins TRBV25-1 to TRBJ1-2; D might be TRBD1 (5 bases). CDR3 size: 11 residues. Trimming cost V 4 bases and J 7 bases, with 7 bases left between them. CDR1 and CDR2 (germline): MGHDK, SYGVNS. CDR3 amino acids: CASSVRAGYTF. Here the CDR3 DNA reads TGTGCCAGCAGTGTCAGGGCTGGCTACACCTTC.

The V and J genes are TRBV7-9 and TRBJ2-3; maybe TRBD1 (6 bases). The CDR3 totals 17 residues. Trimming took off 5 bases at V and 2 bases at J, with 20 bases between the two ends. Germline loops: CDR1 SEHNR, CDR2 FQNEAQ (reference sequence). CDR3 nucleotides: TGTGCCAGCAGCCCGGCCTGGCAGGGGACACACACAGATACGCAGTATTTT. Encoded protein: CASSPAWQGTHTDTQYF. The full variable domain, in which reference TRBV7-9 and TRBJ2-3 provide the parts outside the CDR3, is DTGVSQNPRHKITKRGQNVTFRCDPISEHNRLYWYRQTLGQGPEFLTYFQNEAQLEKSRLLSDRFSAERPKGSFSTLEIQRTEQGDSAMYLCASSPAWQGTHTDTQYFGPGTRLTVL.

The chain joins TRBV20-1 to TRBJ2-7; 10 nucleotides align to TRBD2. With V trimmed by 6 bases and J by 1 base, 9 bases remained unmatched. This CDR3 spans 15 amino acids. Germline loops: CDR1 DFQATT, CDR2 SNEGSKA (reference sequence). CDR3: CSAIGLADNSYEQYF. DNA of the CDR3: TGCAGTGCCATAGGACTAGCGGATAATTCCTACGAGCAGTACTTC.

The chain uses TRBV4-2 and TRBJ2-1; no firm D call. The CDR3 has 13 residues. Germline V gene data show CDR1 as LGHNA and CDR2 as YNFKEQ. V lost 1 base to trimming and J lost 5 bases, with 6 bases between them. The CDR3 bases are TGTGCCAGCAGCCAAGGGAACGACAATGAGCAGTTCTTC. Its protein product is CASSQGNDNEQFF.

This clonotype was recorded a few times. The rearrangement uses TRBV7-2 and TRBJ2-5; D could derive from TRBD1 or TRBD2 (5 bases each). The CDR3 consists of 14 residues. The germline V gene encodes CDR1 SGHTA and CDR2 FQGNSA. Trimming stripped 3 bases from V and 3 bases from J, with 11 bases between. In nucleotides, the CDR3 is TGTGCCAGCAGCTTCGTGGGGGTGGAAGAGACCCAGTACTTC. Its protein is CASSFVGVEETQYF.

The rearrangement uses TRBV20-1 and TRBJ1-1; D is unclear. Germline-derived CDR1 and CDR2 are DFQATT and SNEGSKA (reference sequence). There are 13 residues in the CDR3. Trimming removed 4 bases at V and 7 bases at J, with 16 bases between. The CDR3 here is CSAIGYSLFEAFF. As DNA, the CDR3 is TGCAGTGCTATTGGGTACAGTCTATTTGAAGCTTTCTTT.

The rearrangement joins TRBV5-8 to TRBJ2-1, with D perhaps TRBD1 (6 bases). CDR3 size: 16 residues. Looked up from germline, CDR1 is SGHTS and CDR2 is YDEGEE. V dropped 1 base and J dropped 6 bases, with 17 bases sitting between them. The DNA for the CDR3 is TGTGCCAGCAGCTTGTGTGTCGTACTACAGGGCAATGAGCAGTTCTTC. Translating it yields CASSLCVVLQGNEQFF.

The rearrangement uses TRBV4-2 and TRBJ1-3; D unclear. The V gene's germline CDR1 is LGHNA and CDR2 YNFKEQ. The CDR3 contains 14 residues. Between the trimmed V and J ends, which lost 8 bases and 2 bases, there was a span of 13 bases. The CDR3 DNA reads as TGTGCCAGCGCCGCGACTTTCACTGGAAACACCATATATTTT. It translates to CASAATFTGNTIYF.

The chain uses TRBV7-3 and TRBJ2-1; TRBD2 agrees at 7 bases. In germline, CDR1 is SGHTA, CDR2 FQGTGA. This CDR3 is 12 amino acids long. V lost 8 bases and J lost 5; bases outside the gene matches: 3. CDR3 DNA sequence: TGTGCCAGCGCACTAGCGAACAATGAGCAGTTCTTC. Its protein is CASALANNEQFF.

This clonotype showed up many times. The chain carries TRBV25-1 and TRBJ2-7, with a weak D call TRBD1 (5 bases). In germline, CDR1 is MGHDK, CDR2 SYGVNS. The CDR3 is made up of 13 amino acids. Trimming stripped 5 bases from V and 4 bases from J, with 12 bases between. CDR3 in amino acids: CASSPDRLYEQYF. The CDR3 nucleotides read TGTGCCAGCAGTCCTGACAGATTATACGAGCAGTACTTC.

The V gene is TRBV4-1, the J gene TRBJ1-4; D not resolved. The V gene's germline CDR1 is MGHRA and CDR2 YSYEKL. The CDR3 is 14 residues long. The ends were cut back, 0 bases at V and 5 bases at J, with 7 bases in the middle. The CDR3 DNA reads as TGCGCCAGCAGCCAAGAGGGAGTGAATGAAAAACTGTTTTTT. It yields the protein CASSQEGVNEKLFF.

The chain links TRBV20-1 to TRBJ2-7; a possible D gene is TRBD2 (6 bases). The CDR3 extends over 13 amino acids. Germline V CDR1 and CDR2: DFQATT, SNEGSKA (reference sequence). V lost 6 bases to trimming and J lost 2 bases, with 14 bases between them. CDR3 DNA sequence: TGCAGTGCCCGACTAGAGGCCCCCTACGAGCAGTACTTC. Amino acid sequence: CSARLEAPYEQYF.

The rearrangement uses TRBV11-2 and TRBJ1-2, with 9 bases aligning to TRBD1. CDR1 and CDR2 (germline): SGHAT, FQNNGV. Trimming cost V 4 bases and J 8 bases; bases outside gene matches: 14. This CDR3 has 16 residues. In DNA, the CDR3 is TGTGCCAGCAGCTGGTCCCGGGACAGGGCGGTCGGCGGCTACACCTTC. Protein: CASSWSRDRAVGGYTF.

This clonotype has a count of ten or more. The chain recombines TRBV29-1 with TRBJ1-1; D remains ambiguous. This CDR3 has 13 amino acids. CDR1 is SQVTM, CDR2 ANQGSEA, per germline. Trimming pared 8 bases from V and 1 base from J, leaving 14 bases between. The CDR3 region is CSTRGGENTEAFF. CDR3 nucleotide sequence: TGCAGCACCCGGGGAGGAGAGAACACTGAAGCTTTCTTT.

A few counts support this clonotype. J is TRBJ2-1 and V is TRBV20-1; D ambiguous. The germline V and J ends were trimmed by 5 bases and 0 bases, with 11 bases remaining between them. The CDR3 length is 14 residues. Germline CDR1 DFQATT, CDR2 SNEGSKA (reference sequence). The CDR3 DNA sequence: TGCAGTGCTTATCTAGTGAGCTCCTACAATGAGCAGTTCTTC. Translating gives CSAYLVSSYNEQFF.

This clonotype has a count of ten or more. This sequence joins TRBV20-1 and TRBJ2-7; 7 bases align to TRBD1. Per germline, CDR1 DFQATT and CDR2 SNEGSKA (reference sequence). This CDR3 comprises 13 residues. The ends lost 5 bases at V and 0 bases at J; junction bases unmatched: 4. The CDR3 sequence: CSAGRTGSYEQYF. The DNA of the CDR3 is TGCAGTGCTGGACGGACAGGCTCCTACGAGCAGTACTTC.

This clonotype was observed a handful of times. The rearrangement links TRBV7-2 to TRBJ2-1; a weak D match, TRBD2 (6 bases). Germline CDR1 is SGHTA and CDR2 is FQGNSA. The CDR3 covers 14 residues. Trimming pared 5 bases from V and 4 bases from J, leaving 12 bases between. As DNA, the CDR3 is TGTGCCAGCAGCCCTCACGGACTATACAATGAGCAGTTCTTC. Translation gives CASSPHGLYNEQFF.

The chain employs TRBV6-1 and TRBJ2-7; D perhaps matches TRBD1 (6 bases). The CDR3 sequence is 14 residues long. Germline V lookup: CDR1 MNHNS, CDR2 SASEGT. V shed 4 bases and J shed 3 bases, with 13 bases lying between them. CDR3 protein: CASSVGGSGYEQYF. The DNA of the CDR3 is TGTGCCAGCAGTGTAGGGGGAAGCGGCTACGAGCAGTACTTC.

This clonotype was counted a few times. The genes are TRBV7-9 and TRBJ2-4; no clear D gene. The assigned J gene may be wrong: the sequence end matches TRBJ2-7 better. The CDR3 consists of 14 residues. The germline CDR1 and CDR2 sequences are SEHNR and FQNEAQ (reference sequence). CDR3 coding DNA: TGTGCCAGCAAAGGGCGCTGGGTTTCTGACGAGCAGTACTTC. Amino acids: CASKGRWVSDEQYF.